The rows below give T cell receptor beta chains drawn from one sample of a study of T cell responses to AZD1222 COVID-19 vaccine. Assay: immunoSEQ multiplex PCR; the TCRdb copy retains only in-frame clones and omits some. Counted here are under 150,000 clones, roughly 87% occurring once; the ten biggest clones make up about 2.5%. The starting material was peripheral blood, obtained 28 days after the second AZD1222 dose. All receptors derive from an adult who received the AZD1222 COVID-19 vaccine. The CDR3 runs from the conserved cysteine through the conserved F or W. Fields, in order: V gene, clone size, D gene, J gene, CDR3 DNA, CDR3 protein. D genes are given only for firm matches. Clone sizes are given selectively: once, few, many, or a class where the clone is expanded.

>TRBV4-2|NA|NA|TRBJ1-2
TGTGCCAGCAGCCTTTTGCCAGGGGCGATGAACTATGGCTACACCTTC
CASSLLPGAMNYGYTF
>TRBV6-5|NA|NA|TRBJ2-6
TGTGCCAGCGGGGCAGGAGCCCCTGGGGCCAACGTCCTGACTTTC
CASGAGAPGANVLTF
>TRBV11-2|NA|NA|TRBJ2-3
TGTGCCAGCAGCCCTCCCCCAGGGGCGGATACGCAGTATTTT
CASSPPPGADTQYF
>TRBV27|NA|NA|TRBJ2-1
TGTGCCAGCAGTTTAGCGGGGGAGCAGTTCTTC
CASSLAGEQFF
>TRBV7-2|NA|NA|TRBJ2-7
TGTGCCAGCAGCGCGTTTGGGGTGGGTTCTAAGCAGTACTTC
CASSAFGVGSKQYF
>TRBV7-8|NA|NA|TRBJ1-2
TGTGCCAGCAGCTTACTAACATCCCTAAGCTATGGCTACACCTTC
CASSLLTSLSYGYTF
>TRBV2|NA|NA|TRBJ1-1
TGTGCCAGCACATCGCAAGGTTCTACTGAAGCTTTCTTT
CASTSQGSTEAFF
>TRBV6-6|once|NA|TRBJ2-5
TGTGCCAGCAGGGGCAGGCGGAATCAAGAGACCCAGTACTTC
CASRGRRNQETQYF
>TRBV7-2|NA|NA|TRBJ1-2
TGTGCCAGCAGCTTAGTTTATAGGGGGTCGTCGGGCTACACCTTC
CASSLVYRGSSGYTF
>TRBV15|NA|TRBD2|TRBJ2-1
TGTGCCACCAGCAGAGAAAACGGACTAGACCTAGCGGGGGACAATGAGCAGTTCTTC
CATSRENGLDLAGDNEQFF
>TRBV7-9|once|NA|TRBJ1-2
TGTGCCAGCAGCCCGCAGGGAAGGGATGGCTACACCTTC
CASSPQGRDGYTF
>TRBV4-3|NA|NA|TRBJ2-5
TGCGCCAGCAGCCGCGGGACCGGAGAGACCCAGTACTTC
CASSRGTGETQYF
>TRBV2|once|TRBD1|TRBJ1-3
TGTGCCAGCAGTGAAAACAGGGGGCAAAACACCATATATTTT
CASSENRGQNTIYF
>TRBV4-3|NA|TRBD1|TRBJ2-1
TGCGCCAGCAGCCAGCGACAGGGGGCGTACAATGAGCAGTTCTTC
CASSQRQGAYNEQFF
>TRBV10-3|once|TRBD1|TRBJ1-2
TGTGCCATCAGTGAGTCGGCGAGACAGGGTGGAGGGGGCTATGGCTACACCTTC
CAISESARQGGGGYGYTF
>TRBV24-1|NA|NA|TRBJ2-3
TGTGCCACCAGTGGGGGAGCCACAGATACGCAGTATTTT
CATSGGATDTQYF
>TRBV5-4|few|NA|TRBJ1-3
TGTGCCAGCAGCTTGATGGGAACCAACTCTGGAAACACCATATATTTT
CASSLMGTNSGNTIYF
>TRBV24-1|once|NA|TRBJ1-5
TGTGCCACCAGTGATTTAGGGTCTGGGGTTTTTCCCCAGCATTTT
CATSDLGSGVFPQHF
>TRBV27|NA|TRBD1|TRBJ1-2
TGTGCCAGCAGTTCAAGGACAGGTGGCTACACCTTC
CASSSRTGGYTF
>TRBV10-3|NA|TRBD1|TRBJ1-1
TGTGCCATCAGTGACCTTGACAGGGCCACTGAAGCTTTCTTT
CAISDLDRATEAFF
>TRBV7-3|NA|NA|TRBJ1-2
TGTGCCAGCAGCTATTCAGGACTCGGTGGCTACACCTTC
CASSYSGLGGYTF
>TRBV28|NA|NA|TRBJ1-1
TGTGCCAGCAGGGAGGGAGGACTCTCGAACACTGAAGCTTTCTTT
CASREGGLSNTEAFF